This T cell receptor (beta chain) appears in the sequencing data of a study of T cells after yellow fever vaccination. This clonotype was picked up a small number of times. The antigen is undetermined. This CDR3 is 16 amino acids long. The germline CDR1 and CDR2 sequences are LGHNA and YNFKEQ. Trimming at V came to 4 bases and at J to 2 bases, leaving 7 bases not matched to a gene. General study points: Some clonotypes, a small share, were shared between CD4 and CD8 compartments. Reappearance after the booster was observed for most primary-vaccination clones (about 96% CD4, about 90% CD8).

UMIs were added to TCR cDNA along with a universal primer site when it was made by 5'RACE template switching. TCRdb analysed the 5' RACE reads with MiXCR anew, one entry per CDR3 protein. Seen here are 400,000 to 450,000 distinct CDR3 sequences, roughly a sixth observed once, and the top ten hold 15% to 20%. This chain joins TRBV4-2 and TRBJ2-7; the match to TRBD2 covers 11 bases. The source of this sequence is a man younger than 30 who received the YFV17D yellow fever vaccine. This specimen consisted of PBMCs, obtained before the yellow fever booster vaccination. The CDR3, as DNA: TGTGCCAGCAGCCTACTAGCGGGGGAGCGGGCCTACGAGCAGTACTTC. Residues: CASSLLAGERAYEQYF.